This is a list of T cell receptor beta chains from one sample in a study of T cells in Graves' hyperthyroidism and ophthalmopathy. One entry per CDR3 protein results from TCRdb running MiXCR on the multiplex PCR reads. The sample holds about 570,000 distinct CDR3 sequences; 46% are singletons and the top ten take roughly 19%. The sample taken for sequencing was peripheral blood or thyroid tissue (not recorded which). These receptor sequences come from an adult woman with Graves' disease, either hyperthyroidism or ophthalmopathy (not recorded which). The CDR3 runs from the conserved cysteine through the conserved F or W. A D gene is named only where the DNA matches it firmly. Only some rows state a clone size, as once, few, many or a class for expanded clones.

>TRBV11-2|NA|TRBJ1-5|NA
CASSPGAHLDQPQHF
TGTGCCAGCAGCCCGGGGGCCCATCTTGATCAGCCCCAGCATTTT
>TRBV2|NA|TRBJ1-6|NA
CASRGGYRDNSPLHF
TGTGCCAGCCGCGGGGGCTATAGGGATAATTCACCCCTCCACTTT
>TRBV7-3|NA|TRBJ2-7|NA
CASSLNPTGSYEQYF
TGTGCCAGCAGCTTAAACCCCACTGGCTCCTACGAGCAGTACTTC
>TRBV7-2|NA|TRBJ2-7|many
CASSEGEFGYEQYF
TGTGCCAGCAGCGAGGGGGAGTTTGGCTACGAGCAGTACTTC
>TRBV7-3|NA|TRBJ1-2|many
CASSVHPNYGYTF
TGTGCCAGCAGCGTACATCCTAACTATGGCTACACCTTC
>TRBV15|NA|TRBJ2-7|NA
CATSREIADSGAVEQYF
TGTGCCACCAGCAGAGAGATAGCAGATTCGGGGGCTGTCGAGCAGTACTTC
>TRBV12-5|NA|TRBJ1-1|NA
CASGADLQGTLFPTEAFF
TGTGCTAGTGGTGCAGATTTGCAGGGGACACTATTTCCCACTGAAGCTTTCTTT
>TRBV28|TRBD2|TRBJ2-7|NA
CASRGGLAGEQYF
TGTGCCAGCCGGGGGGGACTAGCGGGCGAGCAGTACTTC
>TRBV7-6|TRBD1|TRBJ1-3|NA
CASSLAGQGARGNTIYF
TGTGCCAGCAGCTTAGCGGGGCAGGGGGCGCGAGGAAACACCATATATTTT
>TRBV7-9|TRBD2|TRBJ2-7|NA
CASSARGLAPHEQYF
TGTGCCAGCAGTGCTAGAGGACTAGCTCCCCACGAGCAGTACTTC
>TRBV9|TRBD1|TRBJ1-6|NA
CASSPGQANSPLHF
TGTGCCAGCAGTCCCGGACAGGCGAATTCACCCCTCCACTTT
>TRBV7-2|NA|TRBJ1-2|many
CASSLVGTAREDTF
TGTGCCAGCAGCTTAGTGGGGACGGCCCGTGAGGACACCTTC
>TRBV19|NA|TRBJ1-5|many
CASSIRGRTNQPQHF
TGTGCCAGTAGTATTAGAGGCAGAACAAATCAGCCCCAGCATTTT
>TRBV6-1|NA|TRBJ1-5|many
CASSGQDYQPQHF
TGTGCCAGCAGTGGGCAGGATTATCAGCCCCAGCATTTT
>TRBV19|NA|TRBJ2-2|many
CASSPRRVDGELFF
TGTGCCAGTAGCCCGCGGAGGGTCGACGGGGAGCTGTTTTTT
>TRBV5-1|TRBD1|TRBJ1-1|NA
CASSVGTGRATEAFF
TGCGCCAGCAGCGTCGGGACAGGGAGGGCGACTGAAGCTTTCTTT
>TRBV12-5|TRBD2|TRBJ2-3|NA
CASGRSPGTSGLADTQYF
TGTGCTAGTGGCCGCTCCCCCGGGACTAGCGGGTTGGCAGATACGCAGTATTTT
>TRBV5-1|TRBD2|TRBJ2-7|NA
CASSTYPAGVGEQYF
TGCGCCAGCAGCACATACCCAGCGGGAGTCGGCGAGCAGTACTTC
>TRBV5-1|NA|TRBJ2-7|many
CASSLHGGGTYEQYF
TGCGCCAGCAGCCTTCATGGTGGGGGTACCTACGAGCAGTACTTC